These T cell receptor beta chains were read from a single sample in a study of cytomegalovirus exposure and HLA in healthy donors. Data came from immunoSEQ multiplex PCR; TCRdb stores just in-frame clones and leaves some out. The data show about 210,000 clones, approximately 86% seen once. The material sequenced was PBMCs. Receptors originate from a boy younger than 10 in good health and CMV-seronegative. Each CDR3 is given with its conserved first and last residue. Each record gives: J gene, V gene, D gene, clone size, CDR3 DNA, CDR3 protein. The D gene is left open where the match is weak. Not all rows give a size; the values are once, few, many and, for expanded clones, a class.

J: TRBJ1-2
V: TRBV20-1
D: NA
size: NA
DNA: TGCACCCCCTTGGGGAGGGAAGGCTACACCTTC
CDR3: CTPLGREGYTF

J: TRBJ2-2
V: TRBV5-1
D: TRBD2
size: NA
DNA: TGCGCCAGCAGCTTGCCTTTCGGGGGGGCCTTGGACGGGGAGCTGTTTTTT
CDR3: CASSLPFGGALDGELFF

J: TRBJ1-4
V: TRBV6-1
D: NA
size: NA
DNA: TGTGCCAGCAGTTTCGACTGGCAGTCTAATGAAAAACTGTTTTTT
CDR3: CASSFDWQSNEKLFF

J: TRBJ1-1
V: TRBV7-2
D: TRBD1
size: NA
DNA: TGTGCCAGCAGCTTGGACAGGGTGGCCACTGAAGCTTTCTTT
CDR3: CASSLDRVATEAFF

J: TRBJ2-7
V: TRBV7-9
D: TRBD1
size: NA
DNA: TGTGCCAGCAGCTTAGGACAGGGAGCCTACGAGCAGTACTTC
CDR3: CASSLGQGAYEQYF

J: TRBJ1-5
V: TRBV2
D: TRBD1
size: NA
DNA: TGTGCCAGCTCTCCCGGGACAGGGGGCGGTCAGCCCCAGCATTTT
CDR3: CASSPGTGGGQPQHF

J: TRBJ1-1
V: TRBV27
D: NA
size: NA
DNA: TGTGCCAGCAGTTTAGGTGGGAGGGGTACTGAAGCTTTCTTT
CDR3: CASSLGGRGTEAFF

J: TRBJ1-5
V: TRBV5-1
D: NA
size: NA
DNA: TGCGCCAGCAGCTTGGGAACAGGGAATAGCAATCAGCCCCAGCATTTT
CDR3: CASSLGTGNSNQPQHF

J: TRBJ2-1
V: TRBV7-9
D: NA
size: NA
DNA: TGTGCCAGCAGCCCAACCGGGGGACTCAATGAGCAGTTCTTC
CDR3: CASSPTGGLNEQFF

J: TRBJ1-5
V: TRBV6-5
D: NA
size: NA
DNA: TGTGCCAGCACCCAGGAAGGAATTAGCAATCAGCCCCAGCATTTT
CDR3: CASTQEGISNQPQHF

J: TRBJ2-2
V: TRBV30
D: NA
size: NA
DNA: TGTGCCTGGAGTATCGACGGGACCGGGGAGCTGTTTTTT
CDR3: CAWSIDGTGELFF

J: TRBJ2-5
V: TRBV9
D: TRBD2
size: NA
DNA: TGTGCCAGCAGCGAGCGGGGGGCTTCCCAAGAGACCCAGTACTTC
CDR3: CASSERGASQETQYF

J: TRBJ2-2
V: TRBV19
D: TRBD1
size: NA
DNA: TGTGCCAGTAGTATATTCCATACCTACAGGGGGCCGAGGGGGGAGCTGTTTTTT
CDR3: CASSIFHTYRGPRGELFF

J: TRBJ2-7
V: TRBV19
D: TRBD1
size: NA
DNA: TGTGCCAGTAGTATGGGCGGACAGGGGATCGACGAGCAGTACTTC
CDR3: CASSMGGQGIDEQYF

J: TRBJ2-4
V: TRBV28
D: NA
size: NA
DNA: TGTGCCAGCAGCAAGCAGGCTTCTCAAGCCAAAAACATTCAGTACTTC
CDR3: CASSKQASQAKNIQYF

J: TRBJ2-3
V: TRBV28
D: TRBD2
size: once
DNA: TGTGCCAGCAGTTTATTCAGGACTAGCGGGAGAGTACCTACCACAGATACGCAGTATTTT
CDR3: CASSLFRTSGRVPTTDTQYF

J: TRBJ2-5
V: TRBV6-5
D: NA
size: NA
DNA: TGTGCCAGCAGTTACTCGGCAGGGCCAGTGGAGACCCAGTACTTC
CDR3: CASSYSAGPVETQYF

J: TRBJ2-7
V: TRBV7-7
D: NA
size: NA
DNA: TGTGCCAGCAGCTGCGACAGGACGTTGAACGAGCAGTACTTC
CDR3: CASSCDRTLNEQYF

J: TRBJ1-5
V: TRBV18
D: NA
size: NA
DNA: TGTGCCAGCTCACCATTAGAGCAGCCCCAGCATTTT
CDR3: CASSPLEQPQHF

J: TRBJ1-4
V: TRBV5-1
D: NA
size: NA
DNA: TGCGCCAGCAGCTTGGGGGGCACTAATGAAAAACTGTTTTTT
CDR3: CASSLGGTNEKLFF

J: TRBJ1-6
V: TRBV19
D: NA
size: NA
DNA: TGTGCCAGTAGTACAACAGGGAGCTCCTATAATTCACCCCTCCACTTT
CDR3: CASSTTGSSYNSPLHF

J: TRBJ1-2
V: TRBV6-5
D: NA
size: NA
DNA: TGTGCCAGCCGGAAACTGGAGGGCCTCGGCTACACCTTC
CDR3: CASRKLEGLGYTF

J: TRBJ1-2
V: TRBV30
D: NA
size: NA
DNA: TGTGCCTGGAGTTTGGGGGGGATGGGAGGCTACACCTTC
CDR3: CAWSLGGMGGYTF

J: TRBJ2-3
V: TRBV15
D: TRBD2
size: NA
DNA: TGTGCCACCAGCACCTATCTAGCGGGGAGTCCAGATACGCAGTATTTT
CDR3: CATSTYLAGSPDTQYF

J: TRBJ2-4
V: TRBV6-5
D: TRBD1
size: NA
DNA: TGTGCCAGCAGTAGCGGACAGGGTGCTAGACAGTACTTC
CDR3: CASSSGQGARQYF

J: TRBJ2-6
V: TRBV21-1
D: NA
size: NA
DNA: TGTGCCAGCAGCAAAGCGGAGGACAGGATCCCACTCTCGGGGGCCAACGTCCTGACTTTC
CDR3: CASSKAEDRIPLSGANVLTF

J: TRBJ1-1
V: TRBV5-4
D: TRBD1
size: NA
DNA: TGTGCCAGCAGCCCCAGAGACAGGGTTGAAGCTTTCTTT
CDR3: CASSPRDRVEAFF

J: TRBJ1-1
V: TRBV2
D: TRBD1
size: NA
DNA: TGTGCCAGCAGCGCCGGGACAGGGGCAGGGACTGAAGCTTTCTTT
CDR3: CASSAGTGAGTEAFF

J: TRBJ2-1
V: TRBV2
D: NA
size: NA
DNA: TGTGCCACCCATACGAGCTCCTACAATGAGCAGTTCTTC
CDR3: CATHTSSYNEQFF

J: TRBJ2-1
V: TRBV27
D: TRBD2
size: NA
DNA: TGTGCCAGCAGTTTGGGACTAGCGGGAGTGGGTGAGCAGTTCTTC
CDR3: CASSLGLAGVGEQFF

J: TRBJ2-2
V: TRBV2
D: NA
size: NA
DNA: TGTGCCAGCAGTGGGCCCGTCGGGGAGCTGTTTTTT
CDR3: CASSGPVGELFF

J: TRBJ1-2
V: TRBV2
D: TRBD1
size: once
DNA: TGTGCCAGCAGTGAAGCGGACAGGGTGCGGGGCTACACCTTC
CDR3: CASSEADRVRGYTF

J: TRBJ1-2
V: TRBV12-2
D: NA
size: NA
DNA: TGTGCAAGTCGCTTAGAACACGATGGCTACACCTTC
CDR3: CASRLEHDGYTF

J: TRBJ2-2
V: TRBV28
D: NA
size: NA
DNA: TGTGCCAGCAGTTTAAGGAGGCTGTCAGACACCGGGGAGCTGTTTTTT
CDR3: CASSLRRLSDTGELFF

J: TRBJ2-5
V: TRBV15
D: TRBD2
size: NA
DNA: TGTGCCACCAGCGCCAGACTAGCGGGAGCGTTGGAGACCCAGTACTTC
CDR3: CATSARLAGALETQYF

J: TRBJ2-7
V: TRBV6-1
D: NA
size: NA
DNA: TGTGCCAGCACCCGTTCAGGGGTCACCTACGAGCAGTACTTC
CDR3: CASTRSGVTYEQYF

J: TRBJ2-2
V: TRBV5-6
D: NA
size: NA
DNA: TGTGCCAGCAGCTATATCGGACAGAACACCGGGGAGCTGTTTTTT
CDR3: CASSYIGQNTGELFF

J: TRBJ2-7
V: TRBV6-6
D: TRBD1
size: few
DNA: TGTGCCAGCAGAGAGACAGGGGCCCTCTACGAGCAGTACTTC
CDR3: CASRETGALYEQYF

J: TRBJ2-2
V: TRBV19
D: NA
size: NA
DNA: TGTGCCAGCTACCCCCAGGGTAGGAACACCGGGGAGCTGTTTTTT
CDR3: CASYPQGRNTGELFF

J: TRBJ2-2
V: TRBV7-3
D: TRBD1
size: NA
DNA: TGTGCCAGCAGCTTACAGGGGGCGAACACCGGGGAGCTGTTTTTT
CDR3: CASSLQGANTGELFF

J: TRBJ2-2
V: TRBV12-5
D: TRBD2
size: NA
DNA: TGTGCTAGTGGTTTGTACCTAGCGGGAGCGAGCGGGGAGCTGTTTTTT
CDR3: CASGLYLAGASGELFF

J: TRBJ2-5
V: TRBV5-4
D: TRBD2
size: NA
DNA: TGTGCCAGCAGCCCAATGATCACTAGCGGGGGGCCTCAAGAGACCCAGTACTTC
CDR3: CASSPMITSGGPQETQYF

J: TRBJ2-2
V: TRBV27
D: TRBD1
size: NA
DNA: TGTGCCAGCAGCTTAATAACGCCGGGACAGGGGATGACCGGGGAGCTGTTTTTT
CDR3: CASSLITPGQGMTGELFF

J: TRBJ2-3
V: TRBV15
D: NA
size: few
DNA: TGTGCCACCAACGAGGGTTCGGGAGATACGCAGTATTTT
CDR3: CATNEGSGDTQYF

J: TRBJ2-3
V: TRBV6-1
D: NA
size: NA
DNA: TGTGCCAGCAGTGAAACCGGGAACACAGATACGCAGTATTTT
CDR3: CASSETGNTDTQYF

J: TRBJ2-1
V: TRBV19
D: NA
size: NA
DNA: TGTGCCAGTAGTCGGAGGCGGGGACCTAACAATGAGCAGTTCTTC
CDR3: CASSRRRGPNNEQFF

J: TRBJ1-2
V: TRBV18
D: NA
size: NA
DNA: TGTGCCAGCTCACCTTCTCTGGGAGGTGGCTACACCTTC
CDR3: CASSPSLGGGYTF

J: TRBJ2-1
V: TRBV15
D: TRBD1
size: NA
DNA: TGTGCCACCAGCCGGCAAGGGGGCGAATACAATGAGCAGTTCTTC
CDR3: CATSRQGGEYNEQFF

J: TRBJ2-3
V: TRBV9
D: TRBD2
size: NA
DNA: TGTGCCAGCAGCCCCGGGAGGGGGGCTTTTAGCACAGATACGCAGTATTTT
CDR3: CASSPGRGAFSTDTQYF

J: TRBJ2-3
V: TRBV6-1
D: NA
size: NA
DNA: TGTGCCAGCAGTACACTAAGGACAGATACGCAGTATTTT
CDR3: CASSTLRTDTQYF

J: TRBJ1-2
V: TRBV6-4
D: NA
size: NA
DNA: TGTGCCAGCAGTCCGAGTTTGACTAGCTATGGCTACACCTTC
CDR3: CASSPSLTSYGYTF